This record covers a single T cell receptor beta chain. The target of this receptor is not known. Base qualities are missing; no much larger clone stands one base away. In the prospective study, participants were roughly 18 to 100 years old, resided in about two dozen geographic areas of the United States, and were enrolled through a virtual design. Cohort assignment in the prospective study relied on participant-reported clinical history from a screening survey and a study questionnaire. Each participant in the prospective study had whole blood, serum and a nasopharyngeal or oropharyngeal swab collected by mobile phlebotomists. Prospective study participants could optionally give additional blood draws and questionnaires over a roughly 2-month period. Prospective study blood samples were shipped either frozen or at room temperature before DNA extraction. The CDR3 runs 13 residues from the cysteine to the phenylalanine. The sequence is cut down to CDR3 DNA, 39 bases in frame from base 1. CDR1 and CDR2, per the germline V gene, are MDHEN and SYDVKM. The V and J ends are trimmed by 5 bases and 5 bases, leaving 12 bases between them.

The immunoSEQ Assay, a bias-controlled multiplex PCR, was used to amplify TCRbeta CDR3 regions from genomic DNA. The published analysis was carried out like this. Within the assay, amplification of reference gene primers was used to estimate how many nucleated cells each sample contained. Sequence reads were collapsed and filtered to measure the absolute abundance of every unique TCRbeta CDR3 rearrangement. Productive Simpson clonality was computed per sample as the square root of Simpson's diversity index over productive rearrangements. Imported from immuneACCESS, the table was reduced by TCRdb to in-frame sequences with V and J called. These copies leave out some clones; in studies compared against another copy, an unresolved V gene accounts for under half, and the cause of the remainder is not known. V and J calls and clone size are given by that table; D and trimming were obtained from the DNA. The sample yields around 50,000 clones; 70% to 85% were counted once. The ten largest clones capture about 5% of the sample.

This sample stems from a study of blood T cell repertoires in COVID-19 (dated by TCRdb to the early 2020s). Study-wide context: The collaborator samples originated in the United States, Italy and Spain and spanned the acute and convalescent phases of COVID-19. The prospective study material was composed of cDNA or gDNA derived from T cells, B-cell-depleted T cells, or PBMCs. The dataset comprised deeply sampled blood TCRbeta repertoires from subjects exposed to, actively infected with, or recovered from COVID-19. The repertoires were made available in a free public database intended to serve as a resource for research on the immune response to SARS-CoV-2. The samples were drawn from two sources: the first 160 participants of the ongoing ImmuneRACE study, and some 1,300 subjects contributed by 6 global collaborators. The sample metadata nearly always contained a de-identified subject ID, COVID-19 status, age in years and sex. Where available, HLA class I and class II types were taken from metadata supplied by the sample provider and were not determined by assay-based typing. What the work shows at the level of the full study, not this receptor alone: The quantity of clinical and demographic metadata differed by source and by participant and was supplied without curation.

The sequence was obtained from a woman aged 45-65 years with acute COVID-19. Recombination connected TRBV28 to TRBJ1-1, with no D gene named confidently. Specimen: PBMCs or T cells enriched from blood (not recorded which). The bases read TGTGCCAGCAGTACCGGGGTTCGGACTGAAGCTTTCTTT. It specifies CASSTGVRTEAFF.